This is a list of T cell receptor beta chains from one sample in a study of cytomegalovirus exposure and HLA in healthy donors. Produced via immunoSEQ multiplex PCR; TCRdb's table is partial and in-frame only. The sample lists 90,000 to 100,000 clones, approximately 9% occurring once. The sequencing input was PBMCs. These TCRs come from a man aged 45-65 years in good health and CMV-seropositive. Each CDR3 is given with its conserved first and last residue.

cdr3_length	v_call	cdr3_aa
12	TRBV28	CASSPSNTEAFF
14	TRBV11-2	CASSKTSGINEQFF
17	TRBV12-5	CASGLVNYRKDTGELFF
16	TRBV2	CASRGASGRNTGELFF
13	TRBV5-8	CASSFDRYHEQYF
13	TRBV6-1	CASTRDRAYEQYF
13	TRBV6-4	CASSWTVTGELFF
16	TRBV30	CAWSVHLLAPLNEQFF
14	TRBV5-1	CASGPGGLGYEQYF
16	TRBV5-1	CASSLGTGRVNTEAFF
14	TRBV5-1	CASSLGRSSYEQYF
13	TRBV11-3	CASSSVNTGELFF
15	TRBV5-5	CASAIGGSSYNEQFF
13	TRBV7-9	CASSPLEYNEQFF
12	TRBV29-1	CSPGQLNQPQHF
16	TRBV5-6	CASSFITSGSTDTQYF
15	TRBV18	CASSGTSGRTNEQFF
14	TRBV19	CASSKAVPADEQYF
14	TRBV5-1	CASGEGSHGETQYF
15	TRBV7-8	CASSRQELRREKLFF
14	TRBV18	CASSPRDRDSPLHF
14	TRBV10-3	CAISFSQQGQPQHF
14	TRBV5-1	CASSIGLVGETQYF
12	TRBV5-6	CASSFPGYGYTF
16	TRBV5-1	CASSAGQGSTGNTIYF
16	TRBV5-1	CASSPGRALGNTEAFF
15	TRBV27	CASSLGGQGNTEAFF
15	TRBV7-9	CASSLTAGVGNEQFF
17	TRBV28	CASTPLPSGEASQPQHF
15	TRBV6-1	CASSRLAGRTDTQYF
15	TRBV28	CASRATGMGTGELFF
14	TRBV5-1	CASSSGGTNEKLFF
14	TRBV7-2	CASSRLGHFYGYTF
16	TRBV27	CASRGGGAGGGNEQFF
16	TRBV6-1	CASSGSSGGSSYEQYF
14	TRBV28	CASSTQLPGQPQHF
11	TRBV30	CAWTGLEAQYF
14	TRBV6-1	CASSPGTGPYEQYF
15	TRBV19	CASSQRTGAASPQHF
16	TRBV4-3	CASSQDYGLAGETQYF
16	TRBV4-1	CASSQDQGVSTDTQYF
15	TRBV5-1	CASSLWSRVGNEQFF
16	TRBV7-9	CASSSYPTGVTYEQYF
14	TRBV2	CASSWGQGPYGYTF
14	TRBV19	CASSVDSVNTEAFF
12	TRBV18	CASSPPGEKLFF
13	TRBV7-2	CASSPPSYNEQFF
15	TRBV7-6	CASSLEQGFNSPLHF
12	TRBV29-1	CSVMSYNQPQHF
14	TRBV5-1	CASSLEDSYDEQYF
14	TRBV25-1	CASSGQRGGSGYTF
13	TRBV18	CASSPDSSYGYTF
19	TRBV12-2	CASRLAICRGTSGNNEQFF
17	TRBV9	CASSVSGTSGKYNEQFF
14	TRBV6-5	CASIETGTGNTIYF
17	TRBV5-1	CASCNPASFEVAGELFF
15	TRBV5-1	CASSKTGISGNTIYF